The 9 T cell receptor beta chains below were found in one sample sequenced in a study of blood T cell repertoires in COVID-19. Sequencing used immunoSEQ multiplex PCR; TCRdb keeps in-frame clones, though not all of them. The sample has a few hundred thousand clones, roughly 85% seen once. The sequenced material came from peripheral blood. The receptors were sampled from a man aged 50 or older with active or convalescent COVID-19.

The V gene is TRBV30, the J gene TRBJ2-7; D perhaps matches TRBD2 (7 bases). The CDR3 totals 15 residues. Germline V lookup: CDR1 GTSNPN, CDR2 SVGIG (reference sequence). DNA of the CDR3: TGTGTCAGAGGGGGGGCCAGCGCCGAATCCTACGAGCAGTACTTC. Translated, it gives CVRGGASAESYEQYF. The full variable domain, its missing parts supplied by reference TRBV30 and TRBJ2-7, is SQTIHQWPATLVQPVGSPLSLECTVEGTSNPNLYWYRQAAGRGLQLLFYSVGIGQISSEVPQNLSASRPQDRQFILSSKKLLLSDSGFYLCVRGGASAESYEQYFGPGTRLTVT.

The chain recombines TRBV4-1 with TRBJ1-4; 7 positions match TRBD1. CDR1 is MGHRA, CDR2 YSYEKL, per germline. The CDR3 runs 17 residues. J gave up 5 bases and V 2 bases, and 11 bases lay outside the gene matches. This chain's CDR3 is CASSQLSQRDRNEKLFF. The CDR3 nucleotides read TGCGCCAGCAGCCAACTCTCCCAGAGGGACAGAAATGAAAAACTGTTTTTT.

The chain uses TRBV10-3 and TRBJ2-5; TRBD2 is a possible D gene (6 bases). V dropped 6 bases and J dropped 0 bases, with 11 bases sitting between them. CDR3 length: 14 residues. Per germline, CDR1 ENHRY and CDR2 SYGVKD. Here the CDR3 reads CAISPSGHQETQYF. CDR3 sequence (DNA): TGTGCCATCAGCCCCAGCGGGCACCAAGAGACCCAGTACTTC.

In DNA, the CDR3 is TGTGCCAGCAGTGCTGTGACCGGGGGCTACACCTTC. Residues: CASSAVTGGYTF. This rearrangement joins TRBV6-2 or TRBV6-3 to TRBJ1-2, with D uncertain. This CDR3 contains 12 residues. Germline V CDR1 and CDR2: MNHEY, SVGEGT. The V end was cut by 5 bases, the J end by 8 bases, with 12 bases between.

The chain recombines TRBV27 with TRBJ1-1, with D possibly matching TRBD1 (5 bases). In germline, CDR1 is MNHEY, CDR2 SMNVEV (reference sequence). Deletions cut 8 bases from V and 1 base from J, with 17 bases between. The CDR3 has 15 residues. The CDR3: CASYRTVGGNTEAFF. The CDR3 DNA reads TGTGCCAGCTATAGGACTGTGGGGGGGAACACTGAAGCTTTCTTT.

The chain is built from TRBV30 and TRBJ1-3; D gene unclear. V was pared by 2 bases and J by 12 bases, with 14 bases between. The CDR3 spans 12 residues. Per the germline V gene, CDR1 is GTSNPN and CDR2 is SVGIG (reference sequence). The CDR3 spells CAWSLTPAGIYF. The CDR3 bases are TGTGCCTGGAGTCTAACTCCAGCGGGCATATATTTT.

This chain joins TRBV6-1 and TRBJ2-2, with D unresolved. Germline assignment: CDR1 MNHNS and CDR2 SASEGT. CDR3 length: 16 residues. V lost 4 bases, J lost 3 bases, and 15 bases lay in between. The CDR3 DNA reads TGTGCCAGCAGTGTACGCCTGACTGTTGACACCGGGGAGCTGTTTTTT. Amino acid sequence: CASSVRLTVDTGELFF.

The chain is built from TRBV10-3 and TRBJ2-2; 7 nucleotides match TRBD1. The germline V gene encodes CDR1 ENHRY and CDR2 SYGVKD. V lost 6 bases and J lost 7; bases outside the gene matches: 8. This CDR3 spans 14 amino acids. Here the CDR3 DNA reads TGTGCCATCAGAAAGGGGGCTCGGGGCGGGGAGCTGTTTTTT. The encoded protein is CAIRKGARGGELFF.

This clone appeared a single time. This rearrangement joins TRBV18 to TRBJ2-1; D is ambiguous. Between the trimmed V and J ends, which lost 2 bases and 4 bases, there was a span of 6 bases. Per the germline V gene, CDR1 is KGHSH and CDR2 is LQKENI. The CDR3 is 13 amino acids. CDR3 nucleotide sequence: TGTGCCAGCTCACCAGAGAGATACAATGAGCAGTTCTTC. It specifies CASSPERYNEQFF.